This TCR beta chain was sequenced for a study of regulatory T cells in long-lasting Graves disease. The time point: newly diagnosed GD, antithyroid drugs for less than 3 months. Generation of the TCR library employed RNA extracted from PBMCs. A peripheral blood sample, 8 to 10 milliliters in volume, was drawn into EDTA tubes. The authors built TCR beta libraries using iRepertoire HTBI primers and Arm-PCR of CDR3 regions. TCRdb redid the calling of the multiplex PCR reads with MiXCR, one entry per CDR3 protein. This sample carries about 420,000 distinct CDR3 sequences, about 15% of them seen once, and the ten largest clones take about 25%. The CDR3 runs 19 residues. V lost 5 bases and J lost 0; bases outside the gene matches: 13. Germline V gene data show CDR1 as MNHEY and CDR2 as SVGEGT. This clonotype was recorded a few times. The sample was also reused in another study, on T cells in Graves' hyperthyroidism and ophthalmopathy.

The sequence was obtained from a woman under 30 with Graves disease. Sample: peripheral blood mononuclear cells (PBMCs), taken at new diagnosis, from a patient treated with antithyroid drugs. The chain employs TRBV6-2 or TRBV6-3 and TRBJ2-1; the match to TRBD2 covers 10 bases. CDR3 loop: CASSRTGTSAKSSYNEQFF. DNA for the CDR3: TGTGCCAGCAGTAGGACCGGGACTAGCGCTAAAAGCTCCTACAATGAGCAGTTCTTC.